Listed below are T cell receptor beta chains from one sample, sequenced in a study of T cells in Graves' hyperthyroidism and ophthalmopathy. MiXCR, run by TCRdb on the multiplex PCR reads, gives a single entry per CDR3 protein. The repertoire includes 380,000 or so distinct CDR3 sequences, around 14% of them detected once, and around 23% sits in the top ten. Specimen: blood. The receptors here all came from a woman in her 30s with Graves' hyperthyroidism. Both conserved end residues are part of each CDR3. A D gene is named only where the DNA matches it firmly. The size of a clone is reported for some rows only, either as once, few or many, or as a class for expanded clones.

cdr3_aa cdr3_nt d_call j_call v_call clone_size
CAISESRSIGAGELFF TGTGCCATCAGTGAGTCACGGTCCATAGGCGCCGGGGAGCTGTTTTTT NA TRBJ2-2 TRBV10-3 many
CASSYSARRGELFF TGTGCCAGCAGTTACTCCGCACGGCGCGGGGAGCTGTTTTTT NA TRBJ2-2 TRBV6-5 NA
CASSTLGAGGQNEQFF TGTGCCAGTAGTACCCTCGGGGCGGGAGGACAGAATGAGCAGTTCTTC TRBD2 TRBJ2-1 TRBV19 NA
CASTEGQGQNTEAFF TGTGCCAGCACCGAAGGGCAGGGCCAGAACACTGAAGCTTTCTTT NA TRBJ1-1 TRBV2 many
CASSWGTGLLQETQYF TGTGCCAGCAGCTGGGGGACAGGGTTGCTCCAAGAGACCCAGTACTTC TRBD1 TRBJ2-5 TRBV11-3 many
CASRGQVLYF TGTGCCAGCAGGGGACAGGTCCTATATTTT TRBD1 TRBJ1-3 TRBV12-3/TRBV12-4 many
CASSLAQPYEQYF TGTGCCAGCAGTTTAGCGCAACCCTACGAGCAGTACTTC NA TRBJ2-7 TRBV12-3/TRBV12-4 NA
CASIGTGRNTGELFF TGTGCCAGCATCGGGACAGGGCGGAACACCGGGGAGCTGTTTTTT TRBD1 TRBJ2-2 TRBV6-1 many
CASGLRDEQFF TGTGCTAGTGGTTTACGCGATGAGCAGTTCTTC NA TRBJ2-1 TRBV12-5 many
CATRGLAGHTDTQYF TGTGCCACCCGGGGACTAGCGGGACATACAGATACGCAGTATTTT TRBD2 TRBJ2-3 TRBV24-1 many
CASGGQGDTGELFF TGTGCCAGCGGGGGACAGGGGGACACCGGGGAGCTGTTTTTT TRBD1 TRBJ2-2 TRBV5-4 few
CASSLRGALGETQYF TGTGCCAGCAGTTTACGGGGGGCATTGGGAGAGACCCAGTACTTC NA TRBJ2-5 TRBV28 many
CASSLSGPQGDEQYF TGTGCCAGCAGTTTATCCGGGCCCCAGGGGGACGAGCAGTACTTC TRBD1 TRBJ2-7 TRBV28 many
CASSPQGWPYEQYF TGTGCCAGCAGCCCGCAGGGCTGGCCCTACGAGCAGTACTTC NA TRBJ2-7 TRBV7-9 many
CASSLGQGAYTGELFF TGCGCCAGCAGCTTGGGACAGGGGGCCTACACCGGGGAGCTGTTTTTT TRBD1 TRBJ2-2 TRBV5-1 NA
CASSSGLTGYTF TGTGCCAGCAGTTCCGGGCTAACGGGCTACACCTTC NA TRBJ1-2 TRBV6-1 NA
CASQADWNTEAFF TGTGCCTCCCAGGCCGATTGGAACACTGAAGCTTTCTTT NA TRBJ1-1 TRBV19 few
CAWSRPGPEQYF TGTGCCTGGAGTCGCCCGGGCCCCGAGCAGTACTTC NA TRBJ2-7 TRBV30 few
CSARDFGGSYQPQHF TGCAGTGCTAGAGATTTTGGGGGTAGCTATCAGCCCCAGCATTTT NA TRBJ1-5 TRBV20-1 many
CASSLVVIADEQFF TGTGCCAGCAGCTTGGTTGTGATCGCGGATGAGCAGTTCTTC NA TRBJ2-1 TRBV5-5 NA
CACRQNSGANVLTF TGTGCCTGCCGGCAGAACTCTGGGGCCAACGTCCTGACTTTC NA TRBJ2-6 TRBV30 few
CASSGRTGGDEQYF TGTGCCAGCAGTGGAAGAACAGGGGGCGACGAGCAGTACTTC TRBD1 TRBJ2-7 TRBV2 many
CSARIRGPRNTEAFF TGCAGTGCCCGGATTCGGGGACCGCGGAACACTGAAGCTTTCTTT NA TRBJ1-1 TRBV20-1 many
CASSQMGNLEAFF TGTGCCAGCAGCCAGATGGGCAACCTTGAAGCTTTCTTT NA TRBJ1-1 TRBV7-3 many
CARGTETGPNYGYTF TGTGCCAGGGGGACGGAAACTGGTCCTAACTATGGCTACACCTTC NA TRBJ1-2 TRBV2 NA
CASSVGVAGETQYF TGTGCCAGCAGCGTAGGGGTAGCGGGAGAGACCCAGTACTTC TRBD2 TRBJ2-5 TRBV9 NA
CASSLYHTEAFF TGTGCCAGCAGCTTATATCACACTGAAGCTTTCTTT NA TRBJ1-1 TRBV7-2 few
CASSLTGVRDTQYF TGTGCCAGCAGTTTAACAGGGGTCCGCGATACGCAGTATTTT TRBD1 TRBJ2-3 TRBV12-3/TRBV12-4 many
CASSESPGRTDTQYF TGCGCCAGCAGTGAGTCGCCGGGTCGCACAGATACGCAGTATTTT NA TRBJ2-3 TRBV10-1 NA
CASSLGVPVYSNQPQHF TGTGCCAGCAGCCTCGGAGTCCCGGTTTATAGCAATCAGCCCCAGCATTTT NA TRBJ1-5 TRBV27 many
CASSGQAPGEQYF TGCGCCAGCAGTGGTCAGGCCCCTGGCGAGCAGTACTTC NA TRBJ2-7 TRBV10-2 many
CSARVLALRITDTQYF TGCAGTGCTAGGGTGCTAGCTCTTCGGATCACAGATACGCAGTATTTT NA TRBJ2-3 TRBV20-1 NA
CAREKREDHNEQFF TGTGCCAGGGAGAAGCGGGAGGACCACAATGAGCAGTTCTTC TRBD2 TRBJ2-1 TRBV2 few
CASSVGQGPEKLFF TGTGCCAGCAGCGTAGGCCAGGGGCCTGAAAAACTGTTTTTT NA TRBJ1-4 TRBV9 many
CASRQPGYSSTDTQYF TGTGCCAGCAGGCAACCGGGGTACTCTAGCACAGATACGCAGTATTTT NA TRBJ2-3 TRBV7-9 NA
CASSLSTPNTEAFF TGTGCCAGCAGTCTCTCGACACCGAACACTGAAGCTTTCTTT NA TRBJ1-1 TRBV12-3/TRBV12-4 few
CASSYIPPGQVEAFF TGTGCCAGCAGCTACATACCTCCGGGACAGGTTGAAGCTTTCTTT TRBD1 TRBJ1-1 TRBV7-9 many
CAISESSGLAKNIQYF TGTGCCATCAGTGAGTCGAGCGGGCTAGCCAAAAACATTCAGTACTTC NA TRBJ2-4 TRBV10-3 few
CSASQGLGGYTF TGCAGTGCTTCACAGGGGCTTGGTGGCTACACCTTC TRBD1 TRBJ1-2 TRBV20-1 many
CASSVQQGQGETQYF TGTGCCAGCAGCGTACAACAGGGCCAGGGAGAGACCCAGTACTTC NA TRBJ2-5 TRBV9 many
CASSQGLSLEELFF TGTGCCAGCAGCCAAGGACTGTCCCTTGAGGAGCTGTTTTTT NA TRBJ2-2 TRBV4-2 NA
CSAETPTYNEQFF TGCAGCGCTGAGACCCCGACCTACAATGAGCAGTTCTTC NA TRBJ2-1 TRBV29-1 NA